This T cell receptor beta chain stems from a study of CD8 T cells in ankylosing spondylitis. Study-wide results and caveats: In ankylosing spondylitis blood, a motif of roughly eight highly homologous TCR beta variants appeared characteristic.

This clonotype was recorded many times. The antigen is unknown. From germline, CDR1 is MNHEY and CDR2 SMNVEV (reference sequence). This CDR3 spans 16 amino acids. Unmatched junction bases numbered 8, after V lost 5 bases and J lost 7 bases. Via MiXCR, TCRdb re-called the 5' RACE reads, giving one row per CDR3 protein. The sample includes some 840,000 distinct CDR3 sequences, about 10% of them seen just once. The clonotype originates from a male donor with ankylosing spondylitis. The chain recombines TRBV27 with TRBJ2-6; TRBD1 aligns across 10 bases. The sample comprised blood, either unsorted or a sorted T cell fraction (not recorded which). The chain's CDR3 is CASSSRDRGFANVLTF. CDR3 bases: TGTGCCAGCAGTAGCCGGGACAGGGGCTTTGCCAACGTCCTGACTTTC.